This T cell receptor beta chain came from a study of human T cells and chemical hapten exposure (dated by TCRdb to the early 2020s). About the full investigation: For sensitization, 2% DPC in acetone was applied to an approximately 2 cm by approximately 2 cm area of upper inner arm skin. Throughout the study period of roughly 24 weeks, patients also received therapeutic DPC doses to the scalp every week. Patch testing was done on the upper back using Finn chambers containing 0.01% DPC, and results were scored after 6 days according to International Contact Dermatitis Research Group standards. Most of the patients in the cohort were female, and the cohort covered alopecia areata with under or over 50% scalp involvement, alopecia totalis and alopecia universalis. Libraries were pooled for sequencing, and per-sample TCR yields varied mainly because of small differences in library volumes within the pool. The study tracked peripheral blood TCR repertoire changes in vivo during primary and secondary sensitization to the hapten diphenylcyclopropenone (DPC) in alopecia patients. Patient blood was sampled pre-sensitization (week 0) and at 2, 6 and about 24 weeks after DPC sensitization. Some 29 alopecia patients gave blood for TCR sequencing at one to four time points (pre-sensitization, 2, 6 and 24 weeks). The paper as a whole reports these results and caveats: DPC sensitization did not change the number of TCRs with a frequency above 1 in 1000, and there was no evidence of changes in global repertoire structure. Patch test score was positively correlated with the number of PT1 expanded TCRs, with significance at thresholds 8, 16 and 32 but not at 4. Alopecia, a presumed autoimmune disease, was present in all patients, so the immune response of the patients might differ from that of healthy individuals. Repeated subsampling changed both the strength of the expansion versus patch-test correlation and the threshold at which that correlation became significant. Expanded TCRs formed significantly more large CDR3 similarity clusters than pre-sensitization or healthy control sets, consistent with antigen-driven responses.

The sample's time point label, decoded: patch test 1, 2 weeks after DPC sensitization. Per the publication, the treatment or condition label means: therapeutic diphenylcyclopropenone sensitization with weekly scalp DPC. At each patch-test visit, blood was drawn before the patch test was applied. Eligible patients were aged 18 to 70, diagnosed with alopecia, deemed suitable for DPC therapy, and excluded if pregnant. Total RNA was extracted from unfractionated whole blood that had been collected in Tempus Blood RNA tubes. This clonotype appeared many times. The antigen it recognizes is unknown. Per-nucleotide qualities are absent, and no much larger clonotype sits a single base away. Library prep was done by RACE. Reads for this sample came from a NextSeq 500. During library preparation, unique molecular identifiers were attached to individual cDNA molecules so that TCRs could be counted in a quantitative, reproducible way. From each blood RNA sample, both TCR alpha and TCR beta chains were sequenced. As for the original processing: Samples had a median of about 96,000 TCRs, with a range from roughly 23,224 to 750,000. The Decombinator software suite was used to annotate the V, J and CDR3 of the TCR reads. To make PS versus PT1 abundance plots, every sample was subsampled to the same number of TCRs (28,000). Expanded TCRs were defined as absent before sensitization and observed at least eight times at the 2-week time point. TCRdb reprocessed the public reads (quality trimming at Q25 with fastp, clone calling with MiXCR) and kept in-frame beta chains. Entries are consolidated by CDR3 protein sequence, retaining the most common genes and DNA. TCRdb, rather than the study authors, made the V and J calls. This sample has a few hundred thousand distinct CDR3 sequences in its table, and roughly 5% of those were observed once. Approximately 2.3% of the sample belongs to the ten largest clones.

In the germline V gene (reference sequence), CDR1 corresponds to MNHEY and CDR2 to SMNVEV. The CDR3 runs 16 amino acids, cysteine and phenylalanine included. CDR3 DNA only is kept here, 48 bases in frame from base 1. Clipping removes 0 bases from V and 8 bases from J, with 3 as the unmatched junction base count. Sequenced material: whole blood, taken in connection with sensitization to the hapten diphenylcyclopropenone (DPC). The TCR comes from a woman in her 50s with alopecia areata. Some clones in this sample may be carry-over from other donors' samples. The rearrangement joined TRBV27 to TRBJ2-1, and 14 junction bases match TRBD2. The CDR3 amino acid sequence is: CASSLSGTSGSDEQFF. The DNA sequence follows: TGTGCCAGCAGTTTATCAGGGACTAGCGGGAGTGATGAGCAGTTCTTC.